In this sample, the clone carrying this T cell receptor (beta chain) turned up a few times. Germline CDR1 reads SGHTA; CDR2 reads FQGNSA. V was trimmed by 3 bases and J by 8 bases, leaving 13 bases between them. This CDR3 contains 13 residues. In the PCR, 60 Vbeta and 13 Jbeta primers were used. The method was immunoSEQ multiplex PCR; TCRdb's version includes in-frame clones alone and lacks a portion of them. The sample holds some 240,000 clones, around four fifths seen once. This specimen belongs to a study of cytomegalovirus exposure and HLA in healthy donors. Study in general: Most donors, just over 80% of approximately 400 genotyped, fell in the Caucasian-associated ancestry cluster.

Unrecorded immune exposure was likely among donors, who were nominally healthy when sampled. The chain combines TRBV7-2 with TRBJ1-2; possible D gene TRBD1, 5 bases. Material: PBMCs. The clonotype comes from a male donor in good health and CMV-seronegative. The CDR3 spells CASSLQGSNGYTF. The CDR3 nucleotides are TGTGCCAGCAGCTTGCAGGGATCCAACGGCTACACCTTC.